This T cell receptor beta chain originates from a study of beta chain features in type 1 diabetes. V was clipped by 7 bases and J by 5 bases; unmatched bases: 10. CDR1 and CDR2 from the germline V gene are SQVTM and ANQGSEA. CDR3 length: 14 residues. The table lists this clone with a few counts. Expressed TCRB transcripts were sequenced because the isolated RNA had all been reverse transcribed beforehand. Assay used: immunoSEQ multiplex PCR; TCRdb lists only in-frame clones, some missing. Of around 40,000 clones in the sample, about 64% were seen once. This chain uses TRBV29-1 with TRBJ2-5; 10 bases fit TRBD2. Sequencing input: Tregs from blood. The source of this sequence is a woman aged 25 to 45 in good health. The chain's CDR3 is CSAAKREGQETQYF. The CDR3 DNA sequence: TGCAGCGCGGCGAAGCGGGAGGGCCAGGAGACCCAGTACTTC.